Listed below are T cell receptor beta chains from one sample, sequenced in a study of beta chain features in type 1 diabetes. Sequencing was performed with immunoSEQ multiplex PCR; in TCRdb, only in-frame clones are kept and a portion is missing. The table includes a few hundred thousand clones, 10% to 15% detected once. Source material: naive CD4+ T cells from blood. These receptors all stem from a man in his late teens or twenties in good health. Each CDR3 is given with its conserved first and last residue. Fields, in order: D gene, J gene, V gene, clone size, CDR3 protein, CDR3 DNA. A D gene is named only where the DNA matches it firmly. A row's size may be missing; if present it is once, few, many or a size class.

TRBD1	TRBJ2-1	TRBV27	few	CASTTYGTGFNEQFF	TGTGCCAGCACTACCTACGGGACAGGGTTCAATGAGCAGTTCTTC
TRBD1	TRBJ1-4	TRBV7-9	few	CASSPRQGANEKLFF	TGTGCCAGCAGCCCACGACAGGGGGCTAATGAAAAACTGTTTTTT
NA	TRBJ2-7	TRBV7-2	NA	CASGTAYEQYF	TGTGCCAGCGGCACAGCCTACGAGCAGTACTTC
NA	TRBJ2-5	TRBV27	NA	CASSLKARGGETQYF	TGTGCCAGCAGTTTAAAAGCCCGCGGAGGGGAGACCCAGTACTTC
NA	TRBJ2-1	TRBV5-1	NA	CASSYGRYNEQFF	TGCGCCAGCAGCTATGGGAGGTACAATGAGCAGTTCTTC
NA	TRBJ1-2	TRBV28	once	CASSLSLDSHGYTF	TGTGCCAGCAGTTTATCCCTGGACAGCCATGGCTACACCTTC
TRBD2	TRBJ2-3	TRBV28	few	CASSLAAMGPGTQYF	TGTGCCAGCAGTCTAGCGGCGATGGGGCCTGGGACGCAGTATTTT
TRBD2	TRBJ2-2	TRBV5-1	NA	CASSLESGRAAGELFF	TGCGCCAGCAGCTTGGAGAGCGGGAGGGCCGCCGGGGAGCTGTTTTTT
NA	TRBJ1-4	TRBV19	NA	CASSTTSGKLFF	TGTGCCAGTAGTACCACCTCGGGGAAACTGTTTTTT
NA	TRBJ2-3	TRBV29-1	few	CSVEPGSPRLEADTQYF	TGCAGCGTTGAACCCGGTTCCCCCCGGTTGGAGGCAGATACGCAGTATTTT
TRBD2	TRBJ2-5	TRBV7-9	NA	CASTRLASQETQYF	TGTGCCAGCACCCGACTAGCCTCACAAGAGACCCAGTACTTC
TRBD1	TRBJ2-7	TRBV4-3	NA	CASSQAGTGTGQYF	TGCGCCAGCAGCCAGGCCGGGACAGGGACTGGGCAGTACTTC
NA	TRBJ2-7	TRBV7-2	NA	CASSLFLGGNVYPYEQYF	TGTGCCAGCAGCTTATTCCTTGGCGGAAACGTATACCCCTACGAGCAGTACTTC
NA	TRBJ2-7	TRBV5-1	few	CASSPGGGSYEQYF	TGCGCCAGCAGCCCCGGTGGAGGTTCCTACGAGCAGTACTTC
TRBD2	TRBJ2-3	TRBV4-3	few	CASSQVGTSGGAIPDTQYF	TGCGCCAGCAGCCAAGTGGGGACTAGCGGGGGGGCTATCCCAGATACGCAGTATTTT
NA	TRBJ1-1	TRBV5-1	NA	CASSSRVGGEEAFF	TGCGCCAGCAGCTCCCGTGTAGGGGGTGAAGAAGCTTTCTTT
TRBD2	TRBJ2-7	TRBV7-2	few	CASSLAPWTSDYEQYF	TGTGCCAGCAGCTTAGCTCCCTGGACTAGCGATTACGAGCAGTACTTC
NA	TRBJ2-7	TRBV7-8	few	CASSPQEVSYEQYF	TGTGCCAGCAGCCCCCAGGAGGTCTCCTACGAGCAGTACTTC
NA	TRBJ1-4	TRBV7-9	few	CASSPRQAIGEKLFF	TGTGCCAGCAGCCCCAGACAGGCCATTGGGGAAAAACTGTTTTTT
NA	TRBJ1-1	TRBV18	NA	CASSPREVTMPEAFF	TGTGCCAGCTCACCCAGGGAGGTTACCATGCCTGAAGCTTTCTTT
NA	TRBJ2-7	TRBV11-2	NA	CASSPAGSSSYEQYF	TGTGCCAGCAGCCCGGCCGGGTCTAGCTCCTACGAGCAGTACTTC
NA	TRBJ1-1	TRBV7-2	few	CASSLGQTVNTEAFF	TGTGCCAGCAGCTTAGGGCAAACAGTGAACACTGAAGCTTTCTTT